This record concerns one TCR beta chain sequence. The antigen it binds to is not known. Qualities for individual bases were not recorded, and no much larger clone is one base off. Ophthalmopathy patients had moderately to severely active disease, Clinical Activity Score of at least 3, NOSPECS grade of at least 4, and duration under 3 months. The study excluded patients with uncontrolled infections, other autoimmune diseases, pregnancy or lactation. Diagnoses relied on clinical symptoms, serum thyroxine and TRAb, thyroid ultrasound and orbital computed tomography. Ficoll-Paque density gradient centrifugation was used to isolate PBMCs from around 10 ml of fresh peripheral blood. Total RNA was extracted with Trizol reagent, and quality was checked on an Agilent 2100 Bioanalyzer. The TCR beta CDR3 regions were amplified from the RNA transcripts. The TCR CDR3 was subjected to a first round of RT-PCR using the HTBI primer set and the Qiagen OneStep RT-PCR kit. A second multiplex PCR round built the libraries, followed by size selection and purification. Paired-end sequencing of the libraries was performed with 100 bp reads on an Illumina HiSeq2000. The published analysis was carried out like this. Raw data were processed with SOAPnuke, discarding reads with adapters, uncalled bases, mean Phred below 15, or no exact constant-primer or identifier match. COPE v1.2.5 was used to merge the high-quality paired reads, and each unique nucleotide sequence was defined as a clonotype. MiTCR v1.1 was used to align the clonotypes against IMGT TRBV, TRBD and TRBJ reference segments. Only V-J combinations with frequency above 0.0001, covering approximately 99% of repertoires, were analysed. The TCS score was defined as F50 (clonal expansion) divided by E x V (chaos), with BLOSUM62-based TCRdist calculated between CDR3 peptides within each V-J. Welch's t-statistics and random forest reduced around 510 V-J features to around 14, which were used in a naive Bayes classifier (R e1071). TCRdb reworked the public reads: Q25 trimming with fastp, MiXCR clone assembly, productive beta chains retained. A single entry per CDR3 protein holds the most common genes and DNA from its merged rows. These V and J calls rely on TCRdb rather than the paper's analysis. The sample contains 400,000 to 600,000 distinct CDR3 sequences, around 15% of them found a single time. The ten biggest clones cover 29% of the sample.

The source of the sample is a study of T cells in Graves' hyperthyroidism and ophthalmopathy (dated by TCRdb to about 2019). Study-level background: Peripheral blood was collected at initial diagnosis, before any treatment. The roughly 90 discovery patients were divided at random into training and test sets in a 7:3 ratio. Prospective prediction of ophthalmopathy was tested in an independent validation cohort consisting of under 20 hyperthyroidism patients and around 17 patients who later progressed to ophthalmopathy. To identify distinguishing TCR V-J signatures, a discovery cohort of 90 to 100 patients was used, comprising 40 to 45 with Graves' ophthalmopathy and roughly 60 with stable Graves' hyperthyroidism. After blood sampling, hyperthyroidism patients were treated with methimazole at a starting dose of 30 mg daily, and ophthalmopathy patients were treated with high-dose intravenous methylprednisolone. The study also compared thyroid tissue and blood T-cell repertoires from 6 or 7 Graves' hyperthyroidism patients. According to the paper, TCR Vbeta CDR3 sequencing was carried out on 135 peripheral blood samples, which came from approximately 43 ophthalmopathy, approximately 78 hyperthyroidism and roughly 17 progressor patients. Study-level results and caveats: A 13 V-J signature model separated ophthalmopathy from stable hyperthyroidism, with around 91% sensitivity and roughly 82% specificity in cross-validation and 80%/75% in testing. Sample size was not statistically predetermined, and blinding of investigators to group allocation was not performed. In validation, progression to ophthalmopathy was predicted by the model with 70.59% sensitivity and approximately 78% specificity, a median of around 6.5 months before onset. Most expanded thyroid clonotypes (frequency above 0.001) were also detected in blood, a finding suggesting that blood repertoires may reflect thyroid immune responses.

Counted from cysteine to phenylalanine, this CDR3 has 16 amino acids. Only the CDR3 portion is preserved as DNA: 48 bases, with reading frame beginning at the first base. From the germline V gene, CDR1 is KGHDR and CDR2 is SFDVKD. V is clipped by 4 bases and J by 8 bases, and the sequence between their germline boundaries is 20 bases long. Source material: blood. This receptor was identified in a woman between 25 and 40 years old with Graves' ophthalmopathy. The rearranged chain carries TRBV24-1 and TRBJ2-1, with a weak D call of TRBD1 (5 bases match). The CDR3 sequence is CATSDPRTFGFDEQFF. The nucleotides read TGTGCCACCAGTGACCCCCGGACATTTGGGTTTGATGAGCAGTTCTTC.